This T cell receptor beta chain was captured by sequencing in a study of control samples from healthy donors and cancer patients (dated by TCRdb to 2020 to 2021). The library was built by means of the immunoSEQ multiplex PCR assay. The source is immuneACCESS, and TCRdb retained only in-frame sequences with V and J called. Part of the clones is not carried over; for the studies checked, unresolved V genes explain less than half of this, and the remainder is unexplained. The sample's records list approximately 190,000 clones. The top ten hold around 2% of the sample. On this clone: Its antigen is unknown.

The CDR3 runs 15 residues from the cysteine to the phenylalanine. Only the CDR3 portion is preserved as DNA: 45 bases, with reading frame beginning at the first base. Trimming takes 0 bases from V and 3 bases from J, and the germline ends sit 10 bases apart. From a lookup of the germline V gene, CDR1 and CDR2 are SGDLS and YYNGEE. The chain joins TRBV9 to TRBJ1-3; the D gene is perhaps TRBD1, on 5 matching bases. The sequencing input was blood. This TCR came from a woman aged 30 to 39 in good health. Read as DNA, the sequence is TGTGCCAGCAGCGTAGATGGGGGAGGTGGAAACACCATATATTTT. Translated, it gives CASSVDGGGGNTIYF.